The entry below gives a single T cell receptor (beta chain) sequence along with its context. Its antigen is undetermined. Second-dose intervals near 4 or 12 weeks were combined. This sample stems from a study of T cell responses to AZD1222 COVID-19 vaccine. Study findings and constraints: Rises in breadth and depth of Spike-specific TCRs came after two AZD1222 doses. Clonal diversity was possibly underestimated, and the donors were mostly white British, with more females.

The table came from immunoSEQ multiplex PCR; TCRdb's copy has only in-frame clones and leaves some out. The sample consists of tens of thousands of clones, roughly 80% of them appearing once. The source was peripheral blood, collected 28 days after the second AZD1222 dose. This TCR was sampled from an adult who received the AZD1222 COVID-19 vaccine.

CDR3 residues: CASSLGESGANVLTF. The CDR3 DNA follows: TGCGCCAGCAGCTTGGGGGAGTCTGGGGCCAACGTCCTGACTTTC. The chain joins TRBV5-1 to TRBJ2-6; TRBD2 might be the D (5 bases). Trimming took 0 bases from V and 1 from J, leaving 5 bases between them. This CDR3 contains 15 residues. Germline-derived CDR1 and CDR2 are SGHRS and YFSETQ.